This record looks at one T cell receptor (beta chain) sequence and its context. What it binds is unknown. These data originate in a study of cytomegalovirus exposure and HLA in healthy donors. V was cut by 2 bases and J by 1 base, with 5 bases left in between. The CDR3 loop spans 14 amino acids. Germline values: CDR1 LNHDA, CDR2 SQIVND (reference sequence). Primers for the PCR totalled 60 Vbeta and 13 Jbeta. The method was immunoSEQ multiplex PCR; TCRdb's version includes in-frame clones alone and lacks a portion of them. The table has around 130,000 clones, under 85% seen once. Donors in the study were healthy people who gave bone marrow. Findings of the study overall: Roughly uniform depth of sequencing across donors was assumed in presence/absence analyses. In a later analysis, a missense DCLRE1C variant was linked to TCR beta V- and J-gene trimming. Cytomegalovirus-associated TCR beta chains were listed, numbering roughly 150.

The rearrangement joins TRBV19 to TRBJ2-2, with no clear D. The sequence was obtained from a boy aged 10-17 years in good health and CMV-seronegative. Input material: PBMCs. CDR3 in DNA: TGTGCCAGTAGTATACCCGGGAACACCGGGGAGCTGTTTTTT. Translated: CASSIPGNTGELFF.